This passage covers 19 T cell receptor beta chains from one sample sequenced in a study of shared clonotypes between healthy human individuals. Sequencing used immunoSEQ multiplex PCR; TCRdb keeps in-frame clones, though not all of them. Of 2 million to 2.5 million clones listed, just under 95% are singletons. The sequenced material came from naive CD4+ T cells from PBMCs. Subset meaning: CD45RA+ positively selected. The receptor set was obtained from a man between 18 and 35 years old in good health. Some clones in this sample may be carry-over from other donors' samples.

The gene calls are TRBV11-2 and TRBJ2-3, with TRBD2 matching 14 bases. V lost 3 bases to trimming and J lost 4 bases; unmatched junction nucleotides: 3. The CDR3 is 16 residues long. Germline CDR1 and CDR2: SGHAT and FQNNGV. The DNA for the CDR3 is TGTGCCAGCAGCTTCGGGACTAGCGGGAGCGCAGATACGCAGTATTTT. This translates into CASSFGTSGSADTQYF. Drawing the rest from reference TRBV11-2 and TRBJ2-3, the complete variable domain is EAGVAQSPRYKIIEKRQSVAFWCNPISGHATLYWYQQILGQGPKLLIQFQNNGVVDDSQLPKDRFSAERLKGVDSTLKIQPAKLEDSAVYLCASSFGTSGSADTQYFGPGTRLTVL.

This chain joins TRBV7-9 and TRBJ2-7, with 7 bases that match TRBD1. Germline loops: CDR1 SEHNR, CDR2 FQNEAQ (reference sequence). This CDR3 is 16 amino acids long. V was clipped by 2 bases and J by 6 bases; unmatched bases: 13. The CDR3 sequence: CASSLRIAGGMGEQYF. DNA of the CDR3: TGTGCCAGCAGCTTACGTATAGCAGGGGGAATGGGCGAGCAGTACTTC.

The chain has TRBV5-1 and TRBJ2-7; 7 bases are shared with TRBD1. The CDR3 consists of 13 residues. Germline CDR1 reads SGHRS; CDR2 reads YFSETQ. V lost 4 bases to trimming and J lost 2 bases; unmatched junction nucleotides: 3. The CDR3 region has the DNA TGCGCCAGCAGCCAGGGACAGACCTACGAGCAGTACTTC. This codes for CASSQGQTYEQYF.

Turning to this clone: At the DNA level, this CDR3 is encoded by other sequences in the same sample as well. V usage is TRBV5-1 and J usage is TRBJ2-2; 7 bases are a match to TRBD2. The CDR3 is 15 residues long. Germline loops: CDR1 SGHRS, CDR2 YFSETQ. V shed 0 bases, J shed 5 bases, and the junction held 4 bases outside the gene matches. The CDR3 sequence is CASSLGGSGTGELFF. The DNA of the CDR3 is TGCGCCAGCAGCTTGGGCGGGAGCGGGACCGGGGAGCTGTTTTTT.

Regarding this clone: The same CDR3 can be traced to other DNA sequences in this sample. The J gene is TRBJ2-3, the V gene TRBV7-2; D is perhaps TRBD2 (5 bases). Trimming removed 8 bases at V and 0 bases at J, with 9 bases between. The germline V gene has CDR1 SGHTA and CDR2 FQGNSA. This CDR3 has 13 residues. CDR3 nucleotides: TGTGCCAGCGGCCGGGAAAGCACAGATACGCAGTATTTT. Translation: CASGRESTDTQYF.

The chain links TRBV28 to TRBJ2-7; D is uncertain. Looked up from germline, CDR1 is MDHEN and CDR2 is SYDVKM. The CDR3 runs 12 residues. V was pared by 8 bases and J by 2 bases, with 10 bases between. The CDR3 here is CASEQDPYEQYF. DNA for the CDR3: TGTGCCAGCGAGCAGGATCCCTACGAGCAGTACTTC.

This clone has a single count. J is TRBJ1-1 and V is TRBV18, with 7 bases that match TRBD1. Looked up from germline, CDR1 is KGHSH and CDR2 is LQKENI. The V gene end was trimmed by 5 bases and the J gene end by 0 bases; junction bases not matched to a gene: 9. CDR3 length equals 16 residues. The DNA of the CDR3 is TGTGCCAGCTCATCTCAGACAGGGTGGATGAACACTGAAGCTTTCTTT. Amino acids: CASSSQTGWMNTEAFF.

This clone showed up just once. This sequence joins TRBV12-2 and TRBJ2-1; the table's D call of TRBD2 was not tested on the DNA. TRBV12-2 is marked as a pseudogene. This CDR3 region has 15 residues. CDR3: CASRWVGAEANEQFF. The CDR3 DNA sequence: TGTGCAAGTCGCTGGGTGGGAGCGGAGGCCAATGAGCAGTTCTTC.

The V and J genes are TRBV5-1 and TRBJ1-2; possibly TRBD1 for D (6 bases). Germline V gene lookup returns CDR1 SGHRS and CDR2 YFSETQ. Trimming removed 0 bases from V and 4 bases from J, with 16 bases in between. The CDR3 is made up of 16 amino acids. CDR3 loop: CASSLDQGQTIYGYTF. Written as DNA, the CDR3 is TGCGCCAGCAGCTTGGATCAAGGACAGACCATCTATGGCTACACCTTC.

The V call is TRBV11-3, the J call TRBJ2-3, with 14 bases aligning to TRBD2. Germline CDR1 SGHNT, CDR2 YENEEA. With V trimmed by 5 bases and J by 6 bases, 4 bases remained unmatched. CDR3 length equals 15 residues. The CDR3 reads CASSAGLAGADTQYF. CDR3 DNA: TGTGCCAGCAGCGCGGGACTAGCGGGAGCGGATACGCAGTATTTT.

This chain connects TRBV6-6 to TRBJ2-1; TRBD2 might be the D (6 bases). The CDR3 contains 13 residues. Germline CDR1 MNHNY, CDR2 SVGAGI (reference sequence). Between the trimmed V and J ends, which lost 8 bases and 6 bases, there was a span of 14 bases. CDR3 nucleotides: TGTGCCAGCGGATTCGGGAGTCTCAATGAGCAGTTCTTC. This translates into CASGFGSLNEQFF.

V is TRBV5-1 and J is TRBJ1-1; possibly TRBD1 for D (6 bases). Per the germline V gene, CDR1 is SGHRS and CDR2 is YFSETQ. V lost 2 bases to trimming and J lost 11 bases, with 13 bases between them. There are 12 residues in the CDR3. The CDR3 DNA reads TGCGCCAGCAGCTTAGAACAGGGATCGGCTTTCTTT. Translation: CASSLEQGSAFF.

The rearrangement uses TRBV5-4 and TRBJ2-3, with 7 bases matching TRBD2. Trimming at V came to 1 base and at J to 0 bases, leaving 5 bases not matched to a gene. Germline assignment: CDR1 SGHNT and CDR2 YYREEE (reference sequence). The CDR3 length is 16 residues. For the CDR3, the DNA is TGTGCCAGCAGCTTGTGGCGGGAGAGGAGCACAGATACGCAGTATTTT. Protein sequence: CASSLWRERSTDTQYF.

There are a few counts of this clone. CDR3 sequence: CASSQGRGAGNIQYF. DNA of the CDR3: TGCGCCAGCAGCCAAGGTCGGGGGGCCGGAAACATTCAGTACTTC. The rearrangement joins TRBV4-3 to TRBJ2-4, with TRBD2 as a possible D gene (7 bases). Trimming pared 1 base from V and 6 bases from J, leaving 13 bases between. The CDR3 extends over 15 amino acids. Germline V gene lookup returns CDR1 LGHNA and CDR2 YSLEER.

The chain uses TRBV6-5 and TRBJ2-5; TRBD2 might be the D (5 bases). Germline V gene data show CDR1 as MNHEY and CDR2 as SVGAGI. V lost 8 bases, J lost 5 bases, and 18 bases lay in between. The CDR3 spans 14 residues. CDR3 in DNA: TGTGCCAGCGCCCCTACAGCGGTGTTGGAGACCCAGTACTTC. Its protein is CASAPTAVLETQYF.

The gene calls are TRBV28 and TRBJ1-2; 9 bases are a match to TRBD1. V lost 5 bases, J lost 8 bases, and 6 bases stayed unmatched. The CDR3 sequence is 13 residues long. CDR1 is MDHEN, CDR2 SYDVKM, per germline. Written as DNA, the CDR3 is TGTGCCAGCAGTATACTAGGGACAGGGGGCTACACCTTC. It translates to CASSILGTGGYTF.

The genes are TRBV28 and TRBJ2-4, with D possibly being TRBD1 or TRBD2 (5 bases each). Germline V gives CDR1 MDHEN, CDR2 SYDVKM. Trimming took off 2 bases at V and 7 bases at J, with 21 bases between the two ends. The CDR3 runs to 17 residues. CDR3 loop: CASSLIFGPRGVNIQYF. DNA for the CDR3: TGTGCCAGCAGTTTAATCTTTGGTCCACGGGGCGTTAACATTCAGTACTTC.

The V gene is TRBV6-1, the J gene TRBJ1-1; perhaps TRBD1 as D (5 bases). The CDR3 is 13 residues long. CDR1 MNHNS and CDR2 SASEGT come from the germline V gene. Trimming took off 2 bases at V and 11 bases at J, with 15 bases between the two ends. The CDR3 region is CASSEYTGGLAFF. CDR3 DNA: TGTGCCAGCAGTGAATACACAGGCGGGTTGGCTTTCTTT.

The CDR3 reads CAIGEGRTNTEAFF. For the CDR3, the DNA is TGTGCCATCGGGGAGGGAAGGACGAACACTGAAGCTTTCTTT. The J gene is TRBJ1-1, the V gene TRBV10-3; D gene unclear. The CDR3 extends over 14 amino acids. Germline V gene sequence: CDR1 ENHRY, CDR2 SYGVKD. The V end was cut by 8 bases, the J end by 1 base, with 14 bases between.